This T cell receptor beta chain came from a study of T-cell reconstitution after alpha-beta-depleted transplantation in children. The CDR3 spans 14 residues. The germline V gene has CDR1 SQVTM and CDR2 ANQGSEA. The V gene lost 4 bases and the J gene lost 5 bases, with 18 bases spanning the gap. TCRbeta library preparation incorporated unique molecular identifiers. TCRdb itself ran the PCR reads through MiXCR, one entry per CDR3 protein. The sample shows 500,000 to 650,000 distinct CDR3 sequences, roughly 13% of them seen only once. This clonotype has ten or more counts. The specimen comprised PBMCs, mostly from graft donor cells, sampled 360 days after TCRalphabeta/CD19-depleted stem cell transplant. J is TRBJ2-7 and V is TRBV29-1, with TRBD2 as a possible D gene (5 bases). The clonotype originates from a male patient between 5 and 17 years old who had a stem cell transplant for acute myeloid leukemia, so the T cells may come from the graft donor. CDR3 sequence reads: CSVVNWGELHEQYF. In DNA form, the CDR3 reads TGCAGCGTTGTAAACTGGGGAGAGCTCCACGAGCAGTACTTC.